Listed here are 30 T cell receptor beta chains from one sample, sequenced in a study of spatial heterogeneity in lung cancer. The time point is: sample taken at primary tumor resection. Each CDR3 protein is one row after TCRdb ran MiXCR on the 5' RACE reads. Of 60,000 to 90,000 distinct CDR3 sequences in the sample, 7% to 9% are singletons; the top ten hold almost 7%. This specimen was PBMCs, taken at surgery. These receptors came from a male donor with early-stage non-small cell lung cancer.

This clonotype was seen many times. The chain links TRBV7-9 to TRBJ2-1; D may be TRBD2 (5 bases). This CDR3 spans 15 amino acids. V was shortened by 2 bases and J by 4 bases, with 12 bases between the two germline ends. The germline V gene has CDR1 SEHNR and CDR2 FQNEAQ (reference sequence). This CDR3 reads CASSLLAPIYNEQFF. As DNA, the CDR3 is TGTGCCAGCAGCTTACTAGCCCCGATATACAATGAGCAGTTCTTC.

In its sample, this clonotype was seen a few times. V usage is TRBV28 and J usage is TRBJ1-4; no firm D call. This CDR3 is 14 amino acids long. CDR1 MDHEN and CDR2 SYDVKM come from the germline V gene. V was trimmed by 2 bases and J by 0 bases, leaving 4 bases between them. This CDR3 is CASSLPSTNEKLFF. The DNA for the CDR3 is TGTGCCAGCAGTTTACCGTCAACTAATGAAAAACTGTTTTTT. Complete variable domain (other parts from reference TRBV28 and TRBJ1-4): DVKVTQSSRYLVKRTGEKVFLECVQDMDHENMFWYRQDPGLGLRLIYFSYDVKMKEKGDIPEGYSVSREKKERFSLILESASTNQTSMYLCASSLPSTNEKLFFGSGTQLSVL.

This clonotype has more than one count but fewer than ten. J is TRBJ1-1 and V is TRBV5-4; D unresolved. This CDR3 spans 14 amino acids. The V gene's germline CDR1 is SGHNT and CDR2 YYREEE (reference sequence). V gave up 0 bases and J gave up 3 bases, with 9 bases separating them. The CDR3 DNA sequence: TGTGCCAGCAGCTTGGCCCTCTTGTACACTGAAGCTTTCTTT. Residues: CASSLALLYTEAFF.

This clonotype has ten or more counts. The rearrangement uses TRBV30 and TRBJ1-1, with a possible D match to TRBD1 (6 bases). The CDR3 has 14 residues. V dropped 4 bases and J dropped 1 base, with 13 bases sitting between them. In germline, CDR1 is GTSNPN, CDR2 SVGIG (reference sequence). The CDR3 region has the DNA TGTGCCTGGACACGACAGGCCACGAACACTGAAGCTTTCTTT. The encoded protein is CAWTRQATNTEAFF.

This clonotype was counted at least ten times. J is TRBJ1-5 and V is TRBV3-1; D unresolved. The germline gives CDR1 LGHDT, CDR2 YNNKEL (reference sequence). CDR3 length: 14 amino acids. With 6 bases removed from V and 4 bases from J, the gap between germline ends came to 13 bases. The CDR3 region has the DNA TGTGCCAGCAGTCACTCCGATTTGAATCAGCCCCAGCATTTT. It specifies CASSHSDLNQPQHF.

There are a few counts of this clonotype. This rearrangement joins TRBV5-1 to TRBJ2-1, with 13 positions matching TRBD2. Trimming at V came to 4 bases and at J to 9 bases, leaving 7 bases not matched to a gene. CDR3 length: 15 amino acids. CDR1 and CDR2 (germline): SGHRS, YFSETQ. The CDR3 DNA reads TGCGCCAGCAGCCTAGGACTAGCGGGAGTGGTTGAGCAGTTCTTC. It codes for CASSLGLAGVVEQFF.

V and J are TRBV7-2 and TRBJ1-1; D gene ambiguous. V lost 3 bases and J 4 bases, leaving 9 bases between the germline ends. Germline CDR1 is SGHTA and CDR2 is FQGNSA. This CDR3 contains 13 residues. CDR3 protein: CASSLERGTEAFF. CDR3 in DNA: TGTGCCAGCAGCTTGGAGCGGGGCACTGAAGCTTTCTTT. Based on the CDR3 plus reference TRBV7-2 and TRBJ1-1, the full variable domain is GAGVSQSPSNKVTEKGKDVELRCDPISGHTALYWYRQSLGQGLEFLIYFQGNSAPDKSGLPSDRFSAERTGGSVSTLTIQRTQQEDSAVYLCASSLERGTEAFFGQGTRLTVV.

This clonotype was detected ten times or more. J is TRBJ2-1 and V is TRBV7-6, with a tentative D call TRBD1 (5 bases). The CDR3 is 13 residues long. Trimming left V 5 bases short and J 4 bases short, with 9 bases between. CDR1 SGHVS and CDR2 FNYEAQ come from the germline V gene. CDR3 loop: CASSVTVYNEQFF. For the CDR3, the DNA is TGTGCCAGCAGCGTGACAGTTTACAATGAGCAGTTCTTC.

This clonotype was detected many times. The V call is TRBV7-2, the J call TRBJ2-5; 7 bases are shared with TRBD1. The CDR3 totals 14 residues. Germline values: CDR1 SGHTA, CDR2 FQGNSA. V dropped 5 bases and J dropped 5; count of bases not matched to a gene: 8. Here the CDR3 reads CASSRYRGGETQYF. DNA of the CDR3: TGTGCCAGCAGCCGATACCGAGGGGGCGAGACCCAGTACTTC.

This clonotype was seen at least ten times. This rearrangement joins TRBV27 to TRBJ2-5; D may correspond to TRBD1 or TRBD2 (5 bases each). The CDR3 extends over 14 amino acids. Germline V gene data show CDR1 as MNHEY and CDR2 as SMNVEV (reference sequence). V was shortened by 5 bases and J by 5 bases, with 15 bases between the two germline ends. The DNA of the CDR3 is TGTGCCAGCAGTGAACTAGTGGGGGTGGAGACCCAGTACTTC. This translates into CASSELVGVETQYF.

Ten or more counts support this clonotype. The chain uses TRBV5-1 and TRBJ2-5, with 8 bases that match TRBD2. Germline loops: CDR1 SGHRS, CDR2 YFSETQ. The CDR3 extends over 15 amino acids. J gave up 5 bases and V 4 bases, and 10 bases lay outside the gene matches. As DNA, the CDR3 is TGCGCCAGCAGCCAGACGACAGCGGGAGAGGAGACCCAGTACTTC. The encoded protein is CASSQTTAGEETQYF.

In its sample, this clonotype was seen many times. The V gene is TRBV4-1, the J gene TRBJ2-3; 10 nucleotides match TRBD2. Trimming at V came to 4 bases and at J to 3 bases, leaving 4 bases not matched to a gene. Germline V gene sequence: CDR1 MGHRA, CDR2 YSYEKL. This CDR3 has 15 amino acids. CDR3 sequence reads: CASSLGLAMTDTQYF. The CDR3 nucleotides read TGCGCCAGCAGCCTGGGACTAGCGATGACAGATACGCAGTATTTT.

The chain carries TRBV3-1 and TRBJ1-1; D is unclear. The CDR3 extends over 11 amino acids. V was pared by 5 bases and J by 6 bases, with 7 bases between. Germline V CDR1 and CDR2: LGHDT, YNNKEL (reference sequence). CDR3 in DNA: TGTGCCAGCAGCGGGATCGCTGAAGCTTTCTTT. This translates into CASSGIAEAFF.

This clonotype was counted ten times or more. V and J are TRBV9 and TRBJ2-5, with a tentative D call TRBD1 (5 bases). Germline CDR1 and CDR2: SGDLS and YYNGEE. This CDR3 spans 15 amino acids. V was trimmed by 0 bases and J by 2 bases, leaving 11 bases between them. This chain's CDR3 is CASSVASGRQETQYF. The CDR3 DNA sequence: TGTGCCAGCAGCGTAGCTTCAGGGCGTCAAGAGACCCAGTACTTC.

This clonotype appeared many times. The gene calls are TRBV4-1 and TRBJ1-1, with D unresolved. Germline-derived CDR1 and CDR2 are MGHRA and YSYEKL. Trimming stripped 2 bases from V and 4 bases from J, with 14 bases between. The CDR3 is 15 amino acids. CDR3 sequence: CASSQTATGGTEAFF. The CDR3 DNA reads as TGCGCCAGCAGCCAAACAGCCACCGGCGGCACTGAAGCTTTCTTT.

The sample holds many counts of this clonotype. The chain couples TRBV3-1 to TRBJ2-1; possibly TRBD2 for D (5 bases). CDR1 and CDR2 from the germline V gene are LGHDT and YNNKEL (reference sequence). The CDR3 length is 14 residues. The germline V and J ends were trimmed by 4 bases and 8 bases, with 15 bases remaining between them. As DNA, the CDR3 is TGTGCCAGCAGCCGTAGAGTAAGGGAGTATGAGCAGTTCTTC. This codes for CASSRRVREYEQFF.

This clonotype was recorded many times. The chain carries TRBV20-1 and TRBJ2-7, with D possibly being TRBD2 (6 bases). The length of the CDR3 is 14 residues. Germline V gives CDR1 DFQATT, CDR2 SNEGSKA (reference sequence). V gave up 4 bases and J gave up 5 bases, with 18 bases separating them. CDR3 residues: CSAKRGNLADEQYF. CDR3 coding DNA: TGCAGTGCTAAACGCGGCAACTTAGCGGACGAGCAGTACTTC.

At least ten counts were recorded for this clonotype. The chain uses TRBV20-1 and TRBJ2-7, with 7 positions matching TRBD1. Trimming removed 3 bases from V and 4 bases from J; junction bases left unmatched: 6. Germline CDR1 reads DFQATT; CDR2 reads SNEGSKA (reference sequence). This CDR3 spans 13 amino acids. The CDR3 DNA reads as TGCAGTGCTAGGGGGGACAGAACGTACGAGCAGTACTTC. It yields the protein CSARGDRTYEQYF.

This clonotype came up many times. The chain recombines TRBV20-1 with TRBJ1-5; weak D call: TRBD1 (5 bases). The V and J ends lost 3 bases and 6 bases respectively, with 15 bases between them. This CDR3 region has 14 residues. The germline V gene has CDR1 DFQATT and CDR2 SNEGSKA (reference sequence). The CDR3 region has the DNA TGCAGTGCTAGGACGGCAGGGTGGGGTCAGCCCCAGCATTTT. It is translated as CSARTAGWGQPQHF.

This clonotype showed up many times. The rearrangement joins TRBV12-3 or TRBV12-4 to TRBJ2-3; D is undetermined. The CDR3 totals 14 residues. The V end lost 7 bases, the J end lost 3 bases, and 14 bases lay between the germline ends. The CDR3 protein is CASTRLGVTDTQYF. In DNA, the CDR3 is TGTGCCAGCACCCGCCTGGGTGTGACAGATACGCAGTATTTT.

The rearrangement links TRBV5-1 to TRBJ1-4; D gene unclear. V lost 3 bases and J lost 0, with 6 bases in between. This CDR3 spans 14 amino acids. The germline gives CDR1 SGHRS, CDR2 YFSETQ. This chain's CDR3 is CASSSGTTNEKLFF. As DNA, the CDR3 is TGCGCCAGCAGCTCGGGAACAACTAATGAAAAACTGTTTTTT. Full variable domain (missing parts from reference TRBV5-1 and TRBJ1-4): KAGVTQTPRYLIKTRGQQVTLSCSPISGHRSVSWYQQTPGQGLQFLFEYFSETQRNKGNFPGRFSGRQFSNSRSEMNVSTLELGDSALYLCASSSGTTNEKLFFGSGTQLSVL.

The CDR3 DNA sequence: TGTGCCAGCAGGCAGGGACAGTACCAAGAGACCCAGTACTTC. Translation: CASRQGQYQETQYF. V is TRBV6-5 and J is TRBJ2-5; the match to TRBD1 covers 7 bases. After removal of 6 bases from V and 0 bases from J, the junction contained 4 bases not matched to a gene. Germline-derived CDR1 and CDR2 are MNHEY and SVGAGI. This CDR3 has 14 amino acids.

The sample holds many counts of this clonotype. The V call is TRBV29-1, the J call TRBJ2-7; D unresolved. V lost 8 bases and J lost 0, with 11 bases in between. Per the germline V gene, CDR1 is SQVTM and CDR2 is ANQGSEA. This CDR3 comprises 12 residues. The CDR3 nucleotides are TGCAGCCCAGACCATAACTCCTACGAGCAGTACTTC. Protein: CSPDHNSYEQYF.

This clonotype appeared a single time. V gene TRBV7-2 combines with J gene TRBJ2-1; D not resolved. CDR1 SGHTA and CDR2 FQGNSA come from the germline V gene. This CDR3 has 13 amino acids. V gave up 3 bases and J gave up 6 bases, with 9 bases separating them. The DNA for the CDR3 is TGTGCCAGCAGCTTCTCGGGTCTCAATGAGCAGTTCTTC. It codes for CASSFSGLNEQFF. Variable domain in full (rest from reference TRBV7-2 and TRBJ2-1): GAGVSQSPSNKVTEKGKDVELRCDPISGHTALYWYRQSLGQGLEFLIYFQGNSAPDKSGLPSDRFSAERTGGSVSTLTIQRTQQEDSAVYLCASSFSGLNEQFFGPGTRLTVL.

This chain uses TRBV7-2 with TRBJ2-7, with D unclear. Trimming took 2 bases from V and 2 from J, leaving 10 bases between them. Per the germline V gene, CDR1 is SGHTA and CDR2 is FQGNSA. The CDR3 has 14 amino acids. The CDR3 is CASSLNPRPYEQYF. The CDR3 DNA is TGTGCCAGCAGCTTAAACCCTAGACCCTACGAGCAGTACTTC.

V is TRBV9 and J is TRBJ1-1; TRBD1 matches at 8 bases. The CDR3 has 17 residues. Germline V gene lookup returns CDR1 SGDLS and CDR2 YYNGEE. The junction had 7 bases not matched to a gene; V was cut back by 0 bases and J by 0 bases. CDR3 bases: TGTGCCAGCAGCGTAGGGGACAGGAGCCTCATGAACACTGAAGCTTTCTTT. Its translation: CASSVGDRSLMNTEAFF.

This clonotype appeared many times. V usage is TRBV3-1 and J usage is TRBJ1-6; tentative D call: TRBD1 (5 bases). Trimming removed 2 bases at V and 5 bases at J, with 10 bases between. CDR1 LGHDT and CDR2 YNNKEL come from the germline V gene (reference sequence). The CDR3 is 15 amino acids. The CDR3 is CASSQKGPNNSPLHF. As DNA, the CDR3 is TGTGCCAGCAGCCAAAAGGGACCTAATAATTCACCCCTCCACTTT.

The sample holds many counts of this clonotype. CDR3 nucleotides: TGTGCCAGCAGCCCGCGGCCGGGACTAGCGGGAGTTGCGGACACAGATACGCAGTATTTT. This gives the protein CASSPRPGLAGVADTDTQYF. J is TRBJ2-3 and V is TRBV7-2; 14 bases are shared with TRBD2. Germline CDR1 and CDR2: SGHTA and FQGNSA. The V segment lost 5 bases and the J segment 2 bases; nucleotides outside the gene matches: 15. This CDR3 spans 20 amino acids.

The gene calls are TRBV19 and TRBJ1-1; tentative D call: TRBD1 (5 bases). Trimming took 5 bases from V and 4 from J, leaving 8 bases between them. The CDR3 extends over 12 amino acids. CDR1 is LNHDA and CDR2 is SQIVND in the germline V gene (reference sequence). The CDR3, as DNA: TGTGCCAGTAGTTTGGGGCCCACTGAAGCTTTCTTT. Its protein is CASSLGPTEAFF.

The sample holds many counts of this clonotype. V gene TRBV5-1 combines with J gene TRBJ1-1, with D uncertain. The CDR3 has 14 residues. CDR1 and CDR2 (germline): SGHRS, YFSETQ. Trimming pared 2 bases from V and 0 bases from J, leaving 8 bases between. CDR3 sequence: CASSLSPLNTEAFF. The CDR3 bases are TGCGCCAGCAGCTTATCACCATTGAACACTGAAGCTTTCTTT.